Shown below are 18 T cell receptor beta chains from a single sample sequenced in a study of blood T cell repertoires in COVID-19. Only in-frame clones appear in the TCRdb table, and some are missing; sequencing was by immunoSEQ multiplex PCR. The sample has over 150,000 clones, about 88% seen once. Material for sequencing was peripheral blood. The receptor source for this set is a man in his fifties with COVID-19, enrolled during active disease.

Regarding this clone: The same CDR3 can be traced to other DNA sequences in this sample. The rearrangement joins TRBV18 to TRBJ1-5, with a possible D match to TRBD1 (6 bases). V lost 2 bases, J lost 1 base, and 6 bases lay in between. Germline values: CDR1 KGHSH, CDR2 LQKENI. This CDR3 region has 14 residues. CDR3 sequence: CASSPRGSNQPQHF. The CDR3, as DNA: TGTGCCAGCTCACCAAGGGGGAGCAATCAGCCCCAGCATTTT.

The chain uses TRBV12-5 and TRBJ1-2, with 7 bases identical to TRBD1. This CDR3 spans 14 amino acids. V lost 5 bases and J lost 2; bases outside the gene matches: 5. Looked up from germline, CDR1 is LGHNT and CDR2 is FRNRAP. CDR3 protein: CASGPGGPNYGYTF. The CDR3 DNA reads TGTGCTAGTGGTCCAGGGGGTCCAAACTATGGCTACACCTTC.

The chain employs TRBV20-1 and TRBJ1-2; TRBD1 might be the D (6 bases). Germline CDR1 and CDR2: DFQATT and SNEGSKA (reference sequence). This CDR3 spans 14 amino acids. V was cut by 3 bases and J by 8 bases, with 19 bases left in between. CDR3 amino acids: CSASSTGTRGGYTF. CDR3 sequence (DNA): TGCAGTGCTAGTTCTACCGGGACACGGGGAGGCTACACCTTC.

The chain recombines TRBV6-4 with TRBJ2-2, with unresolved D. The ends were cut back, 4 bases at V and 4 bases at J, with 4 bases in the middle. The germline gives CDR1 MRHNA, CDR2 SNTAGT. This CDR3 is 12 amino acids long. CDR3 in DNA: TGTGCCAGCAGTGGGCCCACCGGGGAGCTGTTTTTT. Its protein is CASSGPTGELFF.

Only a few counts were recorded for this clone. The chain carries TRBV5-4 and TRBJ1-1; no clear D gene. The V gene's germline CDR1 is SGHNT and CDR2 YYREEE (reference sequence). The CDR3 totals 15 residues. V was pared by 0 bases and J by 1 base, with 10 bases between. The CDR3 DNA sequence: TGTGCCAGCAGCTTGGCTCGTACGGGGAACACTGAAGCTTTCTTT. Translated: CASSLARTGNTEAFF.

The chain uses TRBV30 and TRBJ2-7; 10 positions match TRBD2. The CDR3 has 16 amino acids. Germline CDR1 and CDR2: GTSNPN and SVGIG (reference sequence). After removal of 3 bases from V and 2 bases from J, the junction contained 10 bases not matched to a gene. The CDR3 bases are TGTGCCTGGAGCCAGCTAGCGGGGGCCTGGGCCTACGAGCAGTACTTC. Translating it yields CAWSQLAGAWAYEQYF.

The rearrangement joins TRBV7-6 to TRBJ2-1; 8 positions agree with TRBD2. Per germline, CDR1 SGHVS and CDR2 FNYEAQ. The V gene end was trimmed by 5 bases and the J gene end by 3 bases; junction bases not matched to a gene: 9. The CDR3 totals 16 residues. CDR3 bases: TGTGCCAGCAGCGAGCGTGGTAGCGGGGTCTACAATGAGCAGTTCTTC. It translates to CASSERGSGVYNEQFF.

This sequence joins TRBV6-2 or TRBV6-3 and TRBJ1-5; D possibly corresponds to TRBD1 (6 bases). Germline-derived CDR1 and CDR2 are MNHEY and SVGEGT. V lost 2 bases and J lost 7, with 12 bases in between. The CDR3 runs to 14 residues. The CDR3 nucleotides are TGTGCCAGCAGTTACGAGGGGGATTGGCAGCCCCAGCATTTT. Translation gives CASSYEGDWQPQHF.

The chain combines TRBV11-2 with TRBJ2-5; TRBD2 matches 11 bases. Germline CDR1 reads SGHAT; CDR2 reads FQNNGV. The CDR3 is 15 residues long. V lost 5 bases to trimming and J lost 5 bases; unmatched junction nucleotides: 7. This CDR3 reads CASSPLAGGWETQYF. In nucleotides, the CDR3 is TGTGCCAGCAGCCCCTTAGCGGGAGGGTGGGAGACCCAGTACTTC.

Comments on this clone: The sample contains more than one DNA sequence encoding this CDR3. The J gene is TRBJ2-3, the V gene TRBV5-1; 9 bases fit TRBD1. V trimming: 3 bases; J trimming: 0 bases; junction bases outside the gene matches: 2. The V gene's germline CDR1 is SGHRS and CDR2 YFSETQ. CDR3 size: 15 residues. The CDR3 nucleotides read TGCGCCAGCAGCTCGGGACAGGGTAGCACAGATACGCAGTATTTT. It codes for CASSSGQGSTDTQYF.

The chain is built from TRBV13 and TRBJ2-5, with a weak D call TRBD2 (6 bases). The CDR3 has 13 residues. Germline loops: CDR1 PRHDT, CDR2 FYEKMQ (reference sequence). V lost 5 bases to trimming and J lost 5 bases, with 12 bases between them. CDR3 sequence reads: CASSPGGVETQYF. CDR3 DNA sequence: TGTGCCAGCAGCCCCGGCGGGGTCGAGACCCAGTACTTC. Full variable domain (outside the CDR3, taken from reference TRBV13 and TRBJ2-5): AAGVIQSPRHLIKEKRETATLKCYPIPRHDTVYWYQQGPGQDPQFLISFYEKMQSDKGSIPDRFSAQQFSDYHSELNMSSLELGDSALYFCASSPGGVETQYFGPGTRLLVL.

This clone appeared a few times. The chain carries TRBV7-9 and TRBJ2-1; weak D call: TRBD2 (6 bases). V lost 5 bases, J lost 7 bases, and 21 bases lay in between. In germline, CDR1 is SEHNR, CDR2 FQNEAQ (reference sequence). The CDR3 is made up of 16 amino acids. CDR3 bases: TGTGCCAGCAGCCCCCAGACTAGGAATCTCTTAAATGAGCAGTTCTTC. This encodes CASSPQTRNLLNEQFF.

This sequence joins TRBV27 and TRBJ2-2, with D perhaps TRBD1 (6 bases). V was shortened by 0 bases and J by 7 bases, with 12 bases between the two germline ends. CDR1 MNHEY and CDR2 SMNVEV come from the germline V gene (reference sequence). CDR3 length equals 15 residues. CDR3 protein: CASSLSDRRFGELFF. The CDR3 bases are TGTGCCAGCAGTTTATCGGACAGAAGATTCGGGGAGCTGTTTTTT.

V is TRBV29-1 and J is TRBJ2-1; 7 nucleotides match TRBD1. J was trimmed by 5 bases and V by 7 bases; bases with no gene match: 17. Germline loops: CDR1 SQVTM, CDR2 ANQGSEA. The CDR3 totals 16 residues. The chain's CDR3 is CSAQRGGDSGHNEQFF. CDR3 nucleotides: TGCAGCGCCCAAAGGGGTGGGGACAGTGGCCACAATGAGCAGTTCTTC.

The table lists this clone with a few counts. The V and J genes are TRBV2 and TRBJ1-2; a weak D match, TRBD1 (6 bases). V dropped 8 bases and J dropped 7 bases, with 17 bases sitting between them. This CDR3 is 13 amino acids long. The germline CDR1 and CDR2 sequences are SNHLY and FYNNEI. As DNA, the CDR3 is TGTGCCAGCTCCAGGACAGACCGGGGTGGCTACACCTTC. Protein product: CASSRTDRGGYTF.

V usage is TRBV5-4 and J usage is TRBJ2-7; weak D call: TRBD1 (6 bases). V was cut by 5 bases and J by 6 bases, with 15 bases left in between. The CDR3 is 13 amino acids. In germline, CDR1 is SGHNT, CDR2 YYREEE (reference sequence). CDR3 nucleotide sequence: TGTGCCAGCAGTCCTCAGGGGTGGAGCGAGCAGTACTTC. Translated: CASSPQGWSEQYF.

The chain uses TRBV7-2 and TRBJ2-7; D gene uncertain. Germline loops: CDR1 SGHTA, CDR2 FQGNSA. The CDR3 totals 13 residues. V lost 5 bases to trimming and J lost 1 base, with 9 bases between them. CDR3 in amino acids: CASSGLQSYEQYF. In DNA, the CDR3 is TGTGCCAGCAGCGGCCTACAGTCCTACGAGCAGTACTTC.

This clone was seen only once. V gene TRBV4-1 combines with J gene TRBJ1-5; no reliable D call. The V end lost 4 bases, the J end lost 1 base, and 20 bases lay between the germline ends. The CDR3 sequence is 18 residues long. Germline values: CDR1 MGHRA, CDR2 YSYEKL. The DNA of the CDR3 is TGCGCCAGCAGCCCCCCCGGAGGGTCGGGAAGAAGCAATCAGCCCCAGCATTTT. This codes for CASSPPGGSGRSNQPQHF.